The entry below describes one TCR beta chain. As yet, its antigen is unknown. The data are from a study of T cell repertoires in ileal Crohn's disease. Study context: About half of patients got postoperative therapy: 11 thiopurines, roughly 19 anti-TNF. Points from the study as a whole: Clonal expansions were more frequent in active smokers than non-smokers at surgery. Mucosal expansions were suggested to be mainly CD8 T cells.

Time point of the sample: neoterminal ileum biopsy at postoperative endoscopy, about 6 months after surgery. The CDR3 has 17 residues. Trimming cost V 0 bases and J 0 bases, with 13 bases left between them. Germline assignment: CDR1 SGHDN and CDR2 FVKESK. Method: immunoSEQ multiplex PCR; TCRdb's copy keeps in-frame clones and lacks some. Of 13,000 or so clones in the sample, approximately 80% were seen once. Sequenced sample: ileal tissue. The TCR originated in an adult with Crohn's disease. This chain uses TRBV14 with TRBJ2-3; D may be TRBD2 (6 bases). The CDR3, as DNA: TGTGCCAGCAGCCAAGATGCGGCGGGGACTAGCACAGATACGCAGTATTTT. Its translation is CASSQDAAGTSTDTQYF.